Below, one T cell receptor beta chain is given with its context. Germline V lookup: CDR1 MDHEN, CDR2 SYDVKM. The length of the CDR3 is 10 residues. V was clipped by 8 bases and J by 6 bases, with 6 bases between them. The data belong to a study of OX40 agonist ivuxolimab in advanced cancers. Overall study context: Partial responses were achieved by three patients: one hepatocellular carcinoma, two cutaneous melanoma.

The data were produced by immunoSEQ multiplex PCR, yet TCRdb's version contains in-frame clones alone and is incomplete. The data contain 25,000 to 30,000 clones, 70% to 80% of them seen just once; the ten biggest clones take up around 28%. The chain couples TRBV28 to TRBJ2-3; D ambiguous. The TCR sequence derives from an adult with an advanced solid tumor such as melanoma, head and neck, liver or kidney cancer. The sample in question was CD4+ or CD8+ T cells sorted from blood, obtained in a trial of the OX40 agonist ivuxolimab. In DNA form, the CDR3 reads TGTGCCAGCGTGCGTGATACGCAGTATTTT. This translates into CASVRDTQYF. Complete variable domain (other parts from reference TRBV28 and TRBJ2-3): DVKVTQSSRYLVKRTGEKVFLECVQDMDHENMFWYRQDPGLGLRLIYFSYDVKMKEKGDIPEGYSVSREKKERFSLILESASTNQTSMYLCASVRDTQYFGPGTRLTVL.